The present TCR beta chain was sequenced within a study of CD4 T cells in relation to SARS-CoV-2 and coronaviruses. At the level of the study: After nine to eleven days of antigen culture, PBMC TCR beta CDR3s were sequenced. Shared crossreactive spike epitopes were mapped to their HLA restriction. Study-wide findings and caveats: Pre-pandemic and post-infection samples never came from the same donor.

The CDR3 is 14 amino acids. V gave up 5 bases and J gave up 5 bases; unmatched junction bases: 6. Germline assignment: CDR1 MNHEY and CDR2 SVGAGI. The unexposed donors gave CD4+ T cells in about 2011-2019, prior to COVID-19. CD4+ T cells were isolated from the cells after around 11 days of culture. Fresh IL-2 medium replaced half the medium on days 3 and 7. As concerns this clone: As yet, its antigen is unknown.

Sequenced by immunoSEQ multiplex PCR; TCRdb stores in-frame clones only, minus some. The sample carries roughly 25,000 clones, less than 85% recorded once. This sequence joins TRBV6-5 and TRBJ1-5; 7 bases align to TRBD1. The TCR originated in a human donor in good health. Sequenced input: CD4+ T cells from PBMCs, cultured in vitro. This chain's CDR3 is CASSTGDRDQPQHF. The CDR3 DNA reads as TGTGCCAGCAGTACAGGGGATAGGGATCAGCCCCAGCATTTT.